These T cell receptor beta chains were read from a single sample in a study of T cell changes during pregnancy in multiple sclerosis. Clones were sequenced by immunoSEQ multiplex PCR, and TCRdb holds only the in-frame ones, with some missing. Among roughly 110,000 clones listed, about 90% were seen once. The sample was peripheral blood, taken before pregnancy. The receptors here all came from a female donor with multiple sclerosis, enrolled in a pregnancy study. Each CDR3 is given with its conserved first and last residue. A D gene is named only where the DNA matches it firmly. Clone size is shown for a subset of rows, as once, few, many or a class of expanded clone.

size	D	V	J	CDR3	DNA
few	.	TRBV15	TRBJ1-5	CATSRGGYSNQPQHF	TGTGCCACCAGCAGGGGGGGGTATAGCAATCAGCCCCAGCATTTT
.	.	TRBV6-5	TRBJ1-2	CASSYGPGGQGGYTF	TGTGCCAGCAGTTACGGTCCGGGGGGGCAGGGTGGCTACACCTTC
.	.	TRBV2	TRBJ1-3	CASSSSVHSGNTIYF	TGTGCCAGCAGTAGCTCGGTGCACTCTGGAAACACCATATATTTT
.	.	TRBV6-6	TRBJ1-6	CASSRGLTGDSPLHF	TGTGCCAGCAGTAGAGGACTAACCGGGGATTCACCCCTCCACTTT
once	TRBD2	TRBV7-2	TRBJ2-3	CASSPWTSYDTQYF	TGTGCCAGCAGCCCCTGGACTAGCTATGATACGCAGTATTTT
once	TRBD1	TRBV9	TRBJ1-6	CASSVVGGIAGQGSSPLHF	TGTGCCAGCAGCGTAGTCGGAGGGATCGCGGGACAGGGTAGTTCACCCCTCCACTTT
.	TRBD1	TRBV5-1	TRBJ1-1	CASSRGQGNTEAFF	TGCGCCAGCAGCAGGGGACAGGGGAACACTGAAGCTTTCTTT
once	.	TRBV10-3	TRBJ2-7	CAISEAGFWKTYEQYF	TGTGCCATCAGTGAGGCGGGGTTCTGGAAAACCTACGAGCAGTACTTC
.	.	TRBV28	TRBJ2-1	CASSHGGTPYNEQFF	TGTGCCAGCAGCCACGGAGGGACCCCCTACAATGAGCAGTTCTTC
.	TRBD1	TRBV27	TRBJ1-1	CASSLAQGARSTEAFF	TGTGCCAGCAGTTTAGCACAGGGGGCGCGTAGCACTGAAGCTTTCTTT
.	TRBD2	TRBV7-2	TRBJ2-5	CASTLLAGGQETQYF	TGTGCCAGCACCTTGCTAGCGGGGGGCCAAGAGACCCAGTACTTC
.	.	TRBV9	TRBJ1-6	CASSVEGLYNSPLHF	TGTGCCAGCAGCGTAGAAGGACTCTATAATTCACCCCTCCACTTT
.	.	TRBV19	TRBJ2-3	CATRTGRTHTDTQYF	TGTGCCACCCGAACCGGACGGACACACACAGATACGCAGTATTTT
.	.	TRBV19	TRBJ1-4	CASTRASTNEKLFF	TGTGCCAGTACGAGGGCCTCAACTAATGAAAAACTGTTTTTT
.	.	TRBV7-9	TRBJ1-1	CASSISTGLNTEAFF	TGTGCCAGCAGCATCTCGACAGGACTGAACACTGAAGCTTTCTTT
.	.	TRBV12-5	TRBJ2-2	CASGLDQGVGTGELFF	TGTGCTAGTGGTTTGGACCAGGGCGTTGGAACCGGGGAGCTGTTTTTT
.	.	TRBV19	TRBJ1-4	CASRPGQKNEKLFF	TGTGCCAGTAGACCTGGACAAAAGAACGAAAAACTGTTTTTT
.	TRBD2	TRBV11-2	TRBJ2-3	CASSLDGFSSGGDTQYF	TGTGCCAGCAGCTTAGATGGTTTTAGTAGCGGGGGAGATACGCAGTATTTT
.	TRBD1	TRBV2	TRBJ2-7	CASSESGTGVIYEQYF	TGTGCCAGCAGTGAAAGCGGGACAGGGGTGATCTACGAGCAGTACTTC
.	.	TRBV7-9	TRBJ2-1	CASSFGANEQFF	TGTGCCAGCAGCTTCGGAGCGAATGAGCAGTTCTTC
.	TRBD2	TRBV11-3	TRBJ2-5	CASSSLAGETQYF	TGTGCCAGCAGCTCCCTAGCGGGAGAGACCCAGTACTTC
.	.	TRBV10-3	TRBJ1-5	CAIRGGAGDQPQHF	TGTGCCATCCGGGGGGGGGCTGGCGATCAGCCCCAGCATTTT
.	TRBD1	TRBV19	TRBJ1-5	CASSILTGKGSYQPQHF	TGTGCCAGTAGTATATTGACAGGGAAAGGCAGTTATCAGCCCCAGCATTTT
.	TRBD2	TRBV12-5	TRBJ2-1	CASGLVTKLASGLHSYNEQFF	TGTGCTAGTGGTTTGGTAACTAAATTAGCTAGCGGGCTTCATTCCTACAATGAGCAGTTCTTC
.	.	TRBV28	TRBJ1-2	CASSFPAGGYTF	TGTGCCAGCAGTTTTCCCGCCGGTGGCTACACCTTC
.	TRBD1	TRBV28	TRBJ2-1	CGIRGSSYNEQFF	TGTGGAATCAGGGGGAGCTCCTACAATGAGCAGTTCTTC
.	.	TRBV7-9	TRBJ1-1	CASSPGQMNTEAFF	TGTGCCAGCAGCCCCGGACAGATGAACACTGAAGCTTTCTTT
.	.	TRBV6-5	TRBJ2-2	CASSLPGFGGELFF	TGTGCCAGCAGTCTTCCCGGGTTTGGCGGGGAGCTGTTTTTT
.	.	TRBV6-5	TRBJ1-5	CASRGQGPQHF	TGTGCCAGCAGGGGTCAGGGGCCCCAGCATTTT
.	.	TRBV19	TRBJ1-5	CASLGASRGPQHF	TGTGCCAGCTTGGGGGCTTCTCGAGGGCCCCAGCATTTT
.	TRBD2	TRBV5-1	TRBJ2-2	CASSSGTIHTGELFF	TGCGCCAGCAGCTCCGGGACTATACACACCGGGGAGCTGTTTTTT
.	TRBD1	TRBV10-3	TRBJ2-5	CAISIFGQGQETQYF	TGTGCCATCAGCATTTTTGGACAGGGCCAAGAGACCCAGTACTTC
.	TRBD1	TRBV7-2	TRBJ1-6	CASSLQGLASPLHF	TGTGCCAGCAGCCTACAGGGGTTAGCTTCACCCCTCCACTTT
.	.	TRBV19	TRBJ1-5	CASSIARSNQPQHF	TGTGCCAGTAGTATAGCCCGTTCTAATCAGCCCCAGCATTTT
.	TRBD1	TRBV18	TRBJ2-1	CASSSTGDRYNEQFF	TGTGCCAGCTCATCCACAGGGGACCGCTACAATGAGCAGTTCTTC
.	TRBD2	TRBV7-3	TRBJ2-1	CASSRKGLAGGYNEQFF	TGTGCCAGCAGCCGAAAAGGACTAGCGGGGGGGTACAATGAGCAGTTCTTC
.	.	TRBV5-1	TRBJ2-2	CASSLDRGGTGELFF	TGCGCCAGCAGCTTGGACAGGGGAGGTACCGGGGAGCTGTTTTTT
.	.	TRBV14	TRBJ2-3	CASSQEDGFTDTQYF	TGTGCCAGCAGCCAAGAAGATGGCTTCACAGATACGCAGTATTTT
few	TRBD1	TRBV29-1	TRBJ1-4	CSVQRQGSNEKLFF	TGCAGCGTTCAGAGACAGGGCTCTAATGAAAAACTGTTTTTT
.	TRBD2	TRBV5-4	TRBJ2-5	CASSLQGGWQETQYF	TGTGCCAGCAGCCTCCAGGGAGGGTGGCAAGAGACCCAGTACTTC